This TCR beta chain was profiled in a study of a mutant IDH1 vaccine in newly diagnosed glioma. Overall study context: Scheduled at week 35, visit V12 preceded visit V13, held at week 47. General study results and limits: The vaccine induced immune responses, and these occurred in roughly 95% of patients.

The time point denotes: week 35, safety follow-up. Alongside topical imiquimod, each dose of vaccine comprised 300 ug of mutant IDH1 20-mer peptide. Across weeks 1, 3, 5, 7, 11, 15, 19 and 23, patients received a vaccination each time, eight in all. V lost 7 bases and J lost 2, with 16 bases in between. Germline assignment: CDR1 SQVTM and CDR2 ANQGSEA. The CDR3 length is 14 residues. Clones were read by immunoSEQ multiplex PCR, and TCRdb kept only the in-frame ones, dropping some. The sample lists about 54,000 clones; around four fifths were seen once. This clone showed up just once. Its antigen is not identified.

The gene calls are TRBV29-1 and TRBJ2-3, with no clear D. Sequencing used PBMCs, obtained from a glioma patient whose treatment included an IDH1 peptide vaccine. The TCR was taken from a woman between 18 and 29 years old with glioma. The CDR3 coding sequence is TGCAGCGCCGGATTCGGCGGATCCACAGATACGCAGTATTTT. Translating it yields CSAGFGGSTDTQYF.